The present T cell receptor beta chain was sequenced within a study of cytomegalovirus exposure and HLA in healthy donors. The study ran its PCR with 60 Vbeta and 13 Jbeta primers. Only in-frame clones appear in the TCRdb table, and some are missing; sequencing was by immunoSEQ multiplex PCR. The table includes 150,000 to 200,000 clones, about 80% detected once. The V segment lost 0 bases and the J segment 1 base; nucleotides outside the gene matches: 6. The germline CDR1 and CDR2 sequences are SGDLS and YYNGEE. This CDR3 has 17 residues. V gene TRBV9 combines with J gene TRBJ2-4, with TRBD1 matching 8 bases. Sequenced sample: PBMCs. This clonotype originated in a man aged 60 to 69 in good health and CMV-seronegative. CDR3 DNA: TGTGCCAGCAGCGTAGCTGGGCAGGGGGCGGCCAAAAACATTCAGTACTTC. It translates to CASSVAGQGAAKNIQYF.